This T cell receptor beta chain was identified during a study of blood T cell repertoires in COVID-19. Sequencing used immunoSEQ multiplex PCR; TCRdb keeps in-frame clones, though not all of them. The data hold a few hundred thousand clones, with 80% observed a single time. Germline CDR1 and CDR2: SGHNT and YYREEE (reference sequence). CDR3 size: 14 residues. The ends were cut back, 3 bases at V and 4 bases at J, with 13 bases in the middle. The source is a human donor in a cohort sampled during active COVID-19. V is TRBV5-4 and J is TRBJ2-5; possible D gene TRBD2, 7 bases. The sequencing input was peripheral blood. CDR3: CASSSRGPGETQYF. In DNA form, the CDR3 reads TGTGCCAGCAGCTCGCGGGGGCCGGGAGAGACCCAGTACTTC.